This T cell receptor (beta chain) was sequenced for a study of T cells in Graves' hyperthyroidism and ophthalmopathy. There are many counts of this clonotype. V was clipped by 1 base and J by 1 base, with 7 bases between them. Germline V CDR1 and CDR2: LGHDT, YNNKEL (reference sequence). The CDR3 runs 15 residues. What was amplified from RNA transcripts were TCR beta CDR3 regions. HTBI primers drove first-round RT-PCR of the TCR CDR3. Each CDR3 protein is one row after TCRdb ran MiXCR on the multiplex PCR reads. The table includes over 350,000 distinct CDR3 sequences, around a sixth detected once. The chain uses TRBV3-1 and TRBJ2-2; D not resolved. Sequenced material: blood. This TCR came from a man between 18 and 35 years old with Graves' ophthalmopathy. The CDR3 here is CASSQALLNTGELFF. In nucleotides, the CDR3 is TGTGCCAGCAGCCAAGCTCTACTGAACACCGGGGAGCTGTTTTTT. The whole variable domain, filled in from reference TRBV3-1 and TRBJ2-2, reads DTAVSQTPKYLVTQMGNDKSIKCEQNLGHDTMYWYKQDSKKFLKIMFSYNNKELIINETVPNRFSPKSPDKAHLNLHINSLELGDSAVYFCASSQALLNTGELFFGEGSRLTVL.